This paragraph covers one T cell receptor beta chain sequence. The same CDR3 can be traced to other DNA sequences in this sample. The data derive from a study of blood T cell repertoires in COVID-19. Study-wide background: Italy, Spain and the United States were the sources of the convalescent and acute COVID-19 samples.

Authors' processing steps: From reference gene primer amplification, estimates of nucleated cell counts were derived. Clones were sequenced by immunoSEQ multiplex PCR, and TCRdb holds only the in-frame ones, with some missing. V and J calls and clone size are those listed in that table; D and trimming were worked out from the DNA. This table holds 150,000 to 250,000 clones, roughly 80% found once. The V and J ends lost 0 bases and 8 bases respectively, with 7 bases between them. CDR3 length equals 11 residues. Germline loops: CDR1 GTSNPN, CDR2 SVGIG (reference sequence). Donors of Cohort 3 who recovered were those that had two negative PCRs, clearance, or symptom resolution.

Input material: PBMCs or T cells enriched from blood (not recorded which). This chain links TRBV30 with TRBJ1-1; D unclear. The TCR sequence derives from a middle-aged man who had recovered from COVID-19. The CDR3 DNA reads as TGTGCCTGGAGTGTAGGCGGAGAAGCTTTCTTT. Its translation: CAWSVGGEAFF. The whole variable domain, remainder taken from reference TRBV30 and TRBJ1-1, is SQTIHQWPATLVQPVGSPLSLECTVEGTSNPNLYWYRQAAGRGLQLLFYSVGIGQISSEVPQNLSASRPQDRQFILSSKKLLLSDSGFYLCAWSVGGEAFFGQGTRLTVV.